This T cell receptor (beta chain) is drawn from a study of read filtering for tumor transcriptome and immune sequencing. Study overall: DNase treatment preceded whole-transcriptome library preparation.

From roughly 0.4 ug of RNA, a library with molecular barcoded alpha/delta and beta/gamma adaptors was made. One entry per CDR3 protein results from TCRdb running MiXCR on the reads. The data contain some 46,000 distinct CDR3 sequences, around 19% of them seen just once; the ten biggest clones take up approximately 40%. This clonotype appeared many times. Its antigen remains unknown. Study outcomes and limitations: IR-seq captured clonotypes deeper and more reliably than RNA-seq.

The sample was a population of CD138-negative cells sorted from bone marrow. This TCR derives from a donor at least 40 years old with multiple myeloma.

CDR3 in DNA: TGTGCCAGCAGTGCAAGACTAGCGACCTACGAGCAGTACTTC. Its translation: CASSARLATYEQYF. The chain joins TRBV6-5 to TRBJ2-7; 8 nucleotides agree with TRBD2. The CDR3 totals 14 residues. Germline V lookup: CDR1 MNHEY, CDR2 SVGAGI. The V segment lost 5 bases and the J segment 2 bases; nucleotides outside the gene matches: 5.